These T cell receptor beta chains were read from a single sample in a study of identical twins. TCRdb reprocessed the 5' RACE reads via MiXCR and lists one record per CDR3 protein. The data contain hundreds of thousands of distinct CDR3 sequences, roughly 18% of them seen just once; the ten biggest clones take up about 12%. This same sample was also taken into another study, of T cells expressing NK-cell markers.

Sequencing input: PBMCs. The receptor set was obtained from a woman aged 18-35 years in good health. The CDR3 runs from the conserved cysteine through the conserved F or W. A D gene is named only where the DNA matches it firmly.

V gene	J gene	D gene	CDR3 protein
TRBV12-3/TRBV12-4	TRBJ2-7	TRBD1	CASTTGDGYYEQYF
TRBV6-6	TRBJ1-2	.	CASSPTGDYGYTF
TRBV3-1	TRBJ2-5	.	CASSQEFKRETQYF
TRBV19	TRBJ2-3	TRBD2	CASHSGRARTDTQYF
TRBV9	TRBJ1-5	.	CASSAYSNQPQHF
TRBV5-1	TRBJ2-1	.	CASSLEGRRNEQFF
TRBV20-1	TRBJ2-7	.	CSARDRNIYEQYF
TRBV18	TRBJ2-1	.	CASSPPVNNEQFF
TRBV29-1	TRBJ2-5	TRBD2	CSSWTSGRARQETQYF
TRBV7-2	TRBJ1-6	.	CASSLAGTSDNSPLHF
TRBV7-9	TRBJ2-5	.	CASSLAPDQETQYF
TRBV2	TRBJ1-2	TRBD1	CASGQRTGNYGYTF
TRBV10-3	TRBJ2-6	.	CAISWTAPGSGANVLTF
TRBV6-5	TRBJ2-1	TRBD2	CASSRGGVEQFF
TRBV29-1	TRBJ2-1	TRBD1	CSVQGDVYNEQFF
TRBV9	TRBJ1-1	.	CASSVSPGASTEAFF
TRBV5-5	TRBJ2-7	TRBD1	CASGRQGFFSEQYF
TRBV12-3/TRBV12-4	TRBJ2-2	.	CASSLGARGEFPGELFF
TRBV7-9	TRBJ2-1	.	CASRITLTGGEQFF
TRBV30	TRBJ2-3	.	CAWSAISSDTQYF
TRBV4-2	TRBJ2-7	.	CASSPGLLGTSYEQYF
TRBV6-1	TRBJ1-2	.	CASRPWEAYGYTF
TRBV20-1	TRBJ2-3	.	CSARDASTDTQYF
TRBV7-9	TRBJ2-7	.	CASSSSHEQYF
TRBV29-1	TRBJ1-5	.	CSVEDSKGQPQHF
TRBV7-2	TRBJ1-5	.	CASSLVAGESQPQHF
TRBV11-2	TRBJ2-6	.	CASSSGHGVTMTF
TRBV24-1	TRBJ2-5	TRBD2	CATSDSSGGAQETQYF
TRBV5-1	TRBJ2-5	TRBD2	CASSSSGLAGKETQYF
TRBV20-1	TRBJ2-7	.	CSASGQSLSYEQYF
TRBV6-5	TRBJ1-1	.	CASSYSTTVNTEAFF
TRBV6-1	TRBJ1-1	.	CASSHRRRGINTEAFF
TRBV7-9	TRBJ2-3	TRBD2	CASSVILAGGMPDTQYF
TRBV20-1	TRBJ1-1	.	CSARAGSGDTEAFF
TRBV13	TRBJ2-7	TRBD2	CASSPLGRGAYEQYF
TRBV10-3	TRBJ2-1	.	CAISAPMNEQFF
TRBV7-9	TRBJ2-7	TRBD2	CASSLSAGWEGEQYF
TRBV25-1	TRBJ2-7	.	CASSERRLEQYF
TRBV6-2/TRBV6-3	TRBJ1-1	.	CASSYYQPGSSGTEAFF
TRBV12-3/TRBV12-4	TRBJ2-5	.	CASSLHSLQLQETQYF
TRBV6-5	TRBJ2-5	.	CASSHPQGWETQYF
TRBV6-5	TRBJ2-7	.	CASSYQGTMDEQYF
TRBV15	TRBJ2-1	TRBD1	CATSRDAGQGAQDEQFF
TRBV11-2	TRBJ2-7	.	CASSLDYAGTYEQYF
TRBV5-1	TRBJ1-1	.	CASTDKLGVTEAFF
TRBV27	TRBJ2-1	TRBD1	CASGGQGYNYEQFF
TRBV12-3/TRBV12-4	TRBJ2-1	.	CASSRDLGNNEQFF
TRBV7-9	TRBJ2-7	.	CASSSPRGAAYEQYF
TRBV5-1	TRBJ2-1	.	CASSLVGGGYNEQFF
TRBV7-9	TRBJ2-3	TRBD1	CASSRTGPATDTQYF
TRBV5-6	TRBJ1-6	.	CASSLGGLPGVRESPLHF
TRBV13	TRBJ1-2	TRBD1	CASSWPGQLYYGYTF
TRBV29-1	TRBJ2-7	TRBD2	CSVAASGAYEQYF